These T cell receptor beta chains were read from a single sample in a study of blood T cell repertoires in COVID-19. Produced via immunoSEQ multiplex PCR; TCRdb's table is partial and in-frame only. The sample yields about 180,000 clones, 75% to 90% seen once. The sequenced sample consisted of PBMCs or T cells enriched from blood (not recorded which). Receptors originate from a woman in her 40s with acute COVID-19. Both conserved end residues are part of each CDR3. The D gene is left open where the match is weak. Clone size is shown for a subset of rows, as once, few, many or a class of expanded clone.

J gene,V gene,D gene,clone size,CDR3 DNA,CDR3 protein
TRBJ2-3,TRBV2,TRBD1,NA,TGTGCCAGCAGTGTGGCACAGGGGGCAGATACGCAGTATTTT,CASSVAQGADTQYF
TRBJ2-3,TRBV5-1,TRBD2,NA,TGCGCCAGCAGCGGTATAGCGGGAGGGACAGATACGCAGTATTTT,CASSGIAGGTDTQYF
TRBJ1-5,TRBV9,TRBD1,NA,TGTGCCAGCAGCGTAAGGACAGGGCTTTCCTCCAATCAGCCCCAGCATTTT,CASSVRTGLSSNQPQHF
TRBJ1-2,TRBV7-3,TRBD1,NA,TGTGCCAGCAGCTTAAAAGGGGGCTCCTACTATGGCTACACCTTC,CASSLKGGSYYGYTF
TRBJ1-6,TRBV27,TRBD1,NA,TGTGCCAGCAGTCTAGTCGCCGGGACAGGGAATTCACCCCTCCACTTT,CASSLVAGTGNSPLHF
TRBJ2-7,TRBV6-5,NA,NA,TGTGCCAGCACCTCGGGGAACGAGCAGTACTTC,CASTSGNEQYF
TRBJ2-5,TRBV5-1,TRBD2,NA,TGCGCCAGCAGGAGGGAGGGAGAGACCCAGTACTTC,CASRREGETQYF
TRBJ2-3,TRBV19,TRBD1,NA,TGTGCCAGCCAGGGGGCCACTGGAACAGATACGCAGTATTTT,CASQGATGTDTQYF
TRBJ2-2,TRBV5-1,TRBD2,NA,TGCGCCAGCAGCGCGATCGGGACTAGCGGGAGGGCCGGCACCGGGGAGCTGTTTTTT,CASSAIGTSGRAGTGELFF
TRBJ1-4,TRBV9,NA,NA,TGTGCCAGCAGCTCCGGGGGGGGAACTAATGAAAAACTGTTTTTT,CASSSGGGTNEKLFF
TRBJ1-1,TRBV6-5,NA,once,TGTGCCAGCAGTTACCTAAGCAGGGCGTACACTGAAGCTTTCTTT,CASSYLSRAYTEAFF
TRBJ2-5,TRBV5-8,NA,NA,TGTGCCAGCAGCTCGGAGGGGGCTCAAGAGACCCAGTACTTC,CASSSEGAQETQYF
TRBJ2-7,TRBV12-5,NA,NA,TGTGCTAGTGGGAGGGACACCTACTCCTACGAGCAGTACTTC,CASGRDTYSYEQYF
TRBJ2-5,TRBV12-5,TRBD1,NA,TGTGCTAGTGGTAACCGGGACAGCTACCAAGAGACCCAGTACTTC,CASGNRDSYQETQYF
TRBJ2-3,TRBV7-8,NA,once,TGTGCCAGCAGCTTAAGGAGGCGGGGTGACGCGAGCACAGATACGCAGTATTTT,CASSLRRRGDASTDTQYF
TRBJ2-1,TRBV3-1/TRBV3-2,NA,NA,TGTGCCAGCAGCCACTTCACTACAATCTACAATGAGCAGTTCTTC,CASSHFTTIYNEQFF
TRBJ2-1,TRBV2,TRBD1,NA,TGTGCCAGCAGAGACAGGGGGCTCGAGGATGAGCAGTTCTTC,CASRDRGLEDEQFF
TRBJ2-1,TRBV9,NA,NA,TGTGCCAGCAGCACGGGAGTGACCTACCATGAGCAGTTCTTC,CASSTGVTYHEQFF
TRBJ2-1,TRBV5-8,NA,NA,TGTGCCAGCAGGGCGAGGGGGGGGTCCTACAATGAGCAGTTCTTC,CASRARGGSYNEQFF
TRBJ1-1,TRBV5-6,TRBD1,few,TGTGCCAGCAGTTTGGGACAGATGAACACTGAAGCTTTCTTT,CASSLGQMNTEAFF
TRBJ2-4,TRBV19,TRBD1,NA,TGTGCCAGTAGCCAGGGACAGGGAAACATTCAGTACTTC,CASSQGQGNIQYF
TRBJ1-1,TRBV5-5,TRBD1,NA,TGTGCCAGCAGCTGGGGGGACAGGGCGGGCACTGAAGCTTTCTTT,CASSWGDRAGTEAFF
TRBJ2-5,TRBV2,TRBD2,NA,TGTGCCAGCAGTCGGGGGGGCCAAGAGACCCAGTACTTC,CASSRGGQETQYF
TRBJ2-3,TRBV14,NA,NA,TGTGCCAGCCCGAAACAGGGCTGTAGCACAGATACGCAGTATTTT,CASPKQGCSTDTQYF
TRBJ2-5,TRBV9,TRBD1,NA,TGTGCCAGCAGCGCGAACAGGGGCGGAGGCGAGACCCAGTACTTC,CASSANRGGGETQYF
TRBJ1-5,TRBV2,NA,NA,TGTGCCAGCAGTGGGGCAGTTAGCAATCAGCCCCAGCATTTT,CASSGAVSNQPQHF
TRBJ2-7,TRBV3-1/TRBV3-2,NA,NA,TGTGCCAGCAGCCAAACTGATTCGGGCGAGCAGTACTTC,CASSQTDSGEQYF
TRBJ2-7,TRBV5-1,TRBD1,NA,TGCGCCAGCAGCTCGGGAAACACAGGGGGCCTTTACGAGCAGTACTTC,CASSSGNTGGLYEQYF
TRBJ2-7,TRBV7-9,NA,NA,TGTGCCAGCTCAATCTCTTCCACTCGGACAACCTACGAGCAGTACTTC,CASSISSTRTTYEQYF
TRBJ1-6,TRBV6-5,NA,NA,TGTGCCAGCAGAACCTACGGGGAGACTGGTTCACCCCTCCACTTT,CASRTYGETGSPLHF
TRBJ1-6,TRBV11-2,NA,NA,TGTGCCAGCAGCTGGAACGGGGATTCACCCCTCCACTTT,CASSWNGDSPLHF
TRBJ1-1,TRBV5-5,NA,NA,TGTGCCAGCAGCTTCTTAGCGGGACCCACCACTGAAGCTTTCTTT,CASSFLAGPTTEAFF
TRBJ2-4,TRBV6-1,NA,NA,TGTGCCAGCAGTGAGAGGATGGTTCGAAACATTCAGTACTTC,CASSERMVRNIQYF
TRBJ2-1,TRBV4-1,TRBD2,NA,TGCGCCAGCAGCCAAGAAACAAGGGTTAGGACTAGCGGGAGGCATGAGCAGTTCTTC,CASSQETRVRTSGRHEQFF
TRBJ2-5,TRBV4-1,TRBD1,NA,TGCGCCAGCAGCCGTGGGGTGGACAGGGGGTTAAGGGAGACCCAGTACTTC,CASSRGVDRGLRETQYF
TRBJ2-7,TRBV9,NA,NA,TGTGCCAGCAGCCCAACCCCCTATCTCTACGAGCAGTACTTC,CASSPTPYLYEQYF
TRBJ2-2,TRBV5-1,NA,NA,TGCGCCAGCAGCCCCGGACTTGTGAACACCGGGGAGCTGTTTTTT,CASSPGLVNTGELFF
TRBJ2-1,TRBV27,TRBD1,NA,TGTGCCAGCAGTGCCAGCTGGGACAGGGGGAGTTATCGAAATGAGCAGTTCTTC,CASSASWDRGSYRNEQFF
TRBJ2-1,TRBV7-7,TRBD2,NA,TGTGCTAGCAGCTTATCCGCTAGCGGGATCTACAATGAGCAGTTCTTC,CASSLSASGIYNEQFF
TRBJ2-1,TRBV19,NA,NA,TGTGCCAGTAGTATGTCAGATGAGCAGTTCTTC,CASSMSDEQFF
TRBJ2-7,TRBV27,TRBD1,NA,TGTGCCAGCATGTGGGACAGAAGAGCCTACGAGCAGTACTTC,CASMWDRRAYEQYF
TRBJ2-3,TRBV7-9,TRBD2,few,TGTGCCAGCAGCTTATTGAGAGCTAGCGGGGGAGCAGATACGCAGTATTTT,CASSLLRASGGADTQYF